The 28 T cell receptor beta chains below come from one sample, sequenced in a study of T cell responses to AZD1222 COVID-19 vaccine. The protocol was immunoSEQ multiplex PCR, while the TCRdb copy is restricted to in-frame clones and leaves out a portion. Among 65,000 to 90,000 clones listed, roughly nine tenths were seen once. The source material was peripheral blood, sampled 28 days after the second AZD1222 dose. Source of these receptors: an adult who received the AZD1222 COVID-19 vaccine.

The V call is TRBV7-3, the J call TRBJ2-2, with D unclear. Germline V gene lookup returns CDR1 SGHTA and CDR2 FQGTGA. The V gene lost 1 base and the J gene lost 8 bases, with 5 bases spanning the gap. The CDR3 consists of 12 residues. The DNA of the CDR3 is TGTGCCAGCAGCTTAAATAGAGGGGAGCTGTTTTTT. Amino acids: CASSLNRGELFF.

This clone was detected only once. The chain couples TRBV10-3 to TRBJ2-3; D not certain. The CDR3 covers 11 residues. The germline gives CDR1 ENHRY, CDR2 SYGVKD. Between the trimmed V and J ends, which lost 8 bases and 4 bases, there was a span of 7 bases. As DNA, the CDR3 is TGTGCCATCCCCGGCCCAGATACGCAGTATTTT. It translates to CAIPGPDTQYF.

The chain recombines TRBV27 with TRBJ1-6; no clear D. Germline V CDR1 and CDR2: MNHEY, SMNVEV (reference sequence). The V and J ends lost 5 bases and 5 bases respectively, with 7 bases between them. There are 13 residues in the CDR3. Written as DNA, the CDR3 is TGTGCCAGCAGTCGGGAGCATAATTCACCCCTCCACTTT. This sequence encodes CASSREHNSPLHF.

The chain has TRBV4-3 and TRBJ2-7; TRBD1 or TRBD2 may be the D gene (6 bases each). The CDR3 covers 16 residues. CDR1 and CDR2 from the germline V gene are LGHNA and YSLEER. Trimming removed 0 bases from V and 4 bases from J, with 16 bases in between. The chain's CDR3 is CASSQEEGVNGYEQYF. DNA for the CDR3: TGCGCCAGCAGCCAAGAGGAGGGGGTGAACGGGTACGAGCAGTACTTC.

The count of this clone is one. This rearrangement joins TRBV19 to TRBJ1-1, with D perhaps TRBD1 (6 bases). CDR3 length equals 16 residues. Germline CDR1 is LNHDA and CDR2 is SQIVND (reference sequence). The germline V and J ends were trimmed by 3 bases and 4 bases, with 18 bases remaining between them. The CDR3 region has the DNA TGTGCCAGTAGTATCGCTACAGGGCGGTTGGGCACTGAAGCTTTCTTT. This gives the protein CASSIATGRLGTEAFF.

This clone showed up just once. V usage is TRBV30 and J usage is TRBJ2-3; no firm D call. In germline, CDR1 is GTSNPN, CDR2 SVGIG (reference sequence). This CDR3 is built from 12 residues. With 0 bases removed from V and 5 bases from J, the gap between germline ends came to 6 bases. DNA for the CDR3: TGTGCCTGGAGTGTACTCGAAGATACGCAGTATTTT. Translated: CAWSVLEDTQYF. Complete variable domain (other parts from reference TRBV30 and TRBJ2-3): SQTIHQWPATLVQPVGSPLSLECTVEGTSNPNLYWYRQAAGRGLQLLFYSVGIGQISSEVPQNLSASRPQDRQFILSSKKLLLSDSGFYLCAWSVLEDTQYFGPGTRLTVL.

This clone was detected a few times. The chain joins TRBV14 to TRBJ1-2; 11 bases match TRBD1. V was clipped by 4 bases and J by 6 bases; unmatched bases: 7. CDR1 SGHDN and CDR2 FVKESK come from the germline V gene. The CDR3 has 15 residues. The chain's CDR3 is CASSRRTGGRDGYTF. The CDR3 region has the DNA TGTGCCAGCAGCCGGAGGACAGGGGGCCGCGATGGCTACACCTTC.

This CDR3 is CASSSPGQGFYEQYF. CDR3 bases: TGTGCCAGCAGCTCGCCCGGACAGGGGTTCTACGAGCAGTACTTC. V gene TRBV5-4 combines with J gene TRBJ2-7, with 9 bases lining up with TRBD1. The CDR3 has 15 residues. The junction had 7 bases not matched to a gene; V was cut back by 3 bases and J by 3 bases. Germline assignment: CDR1 SGHNT and CDR2 YYREEE (reference sequence). The full variable domain, its missing parts supplied by reference TRBV5-4 and TRBJ2-7, is ETGVTQSPTHLIKTRGQQVTLRCSSQSGHNTVSWYQQALGQGPQFIFQYYREEENGRGNFPPRFSGLQFPNYSSELNVNALELDDSALYLCASSSPGQGFYEQYFGPGTRLTVT.

This chain uses TRBV11-3 with TRBJ1-2; weak D call: TRBD1 (5 bases). The germline V and J ends were trimmed by 3 bases and 8 bases, with 19 bases remaining between them. The germline gives CDR1 SGHNT, CDR2 YENEEA. The CDR3 totals 15 residues. The CDR3: CASSLGGSGARGYTF. As DNA, the CDR3 is TGTGCCAGCAGCTTGGGCGGGTCCGGGGCTCGGGGCTACACCTTC.

This chain links TRBV5-1 with TRBJ1-1; 8 bases fit TRBD1. Unmatched junction bases numbered 8, after V lost 0 bases and J lost 1 base. The CDR3 contains 17 residues. Germline assignment: CDR1 SGHRS and CDR2 YFSETQ. The CDR3 nucleotides are TGCGCCAGCAGCTTGGTGACAGGGGTTATGGAGAACACTGAAGCTTTCTTT. Translating it yields CASSLVTGVMENTEAFF.

The chain joins TRBV29-1 to TRBJ2-4; 14 nucleotides line up with TRBD2. The ends lost 6 bases at V and 8 bases at J; junction bases unmatched: 9. This CDR3 contains 15 residues. Germline CDR1 is SQVTM and CDR2 is ANQGSEA. CDR3 region: CSVTTSGRAKDIQYF. CDR3 DNA sequence: TGCAGCGTGACGACTAGCGGGAGGGCCAAGGACATTCAGTACTTC.

The chain employs TRBV6-6 and TRBJ2-1; 7 nucleotides align to TRBD1. The CDR3 consists of 14 residues. Germline V gene sequence: CDR1 MNHNY, CDR2 SVGAGI (reference sequence). J lost 8 bases, V lost 5 bases, and 9 bases had no gene match. The CDR3 protein is CASSQGQARDEQFF. CDR3 nucleotide sequence: TGTGCCAGCAGTCAAGGACAGGCGAGGGATGAGCAGTTCTTC.

The CDR3 DNA follows: TGTGCCAGCAGCACACAGGGGTGGGCCCAAGAGACCCAGTACTTC. Its protein product is CASSTQGWAQETQYF. The rearrangement uses TRBV7-2 and TRBJ2-5, with 7 bases aligning to TRBD1. Germline CDR1 SGHTA, CDR2 FQGNSA. The CDR3 extends over 15 amino acids. The ends lost 5 bases at V and 1 base at J; junction bases unmatched: 7.

This clone is a singleton in its sample. CDR3: CASSLAGGGGSRTDTQYF. The CDR3, as DNA: TGCGCCAGCAGCTTGGCGGGAGGAGGGGGGTCCCGCACAGATACGCAGTATTTT. The chain combines TRBV5-1 with TRBJ2-3, with TRBD2 as a possible D gene (7 bases). V was shortened by 0 bases and J by 1 base, with 18 bases between the two germline ends. The CDR3 covers 18 residues. Per germline, CDR1 SGHRS and CDR2 YFSETQ.

The chain is built from TRBV5-1 and TRBJ2-7; D is uncertain. V lost 0 bases, J lost 0 bases, and 13 bases lay in between. The CDR3 has 16 amino acids. Germline V CDR1 and CDR2: SGHRS, YFSETQ. The CDR3 reads CASSLVESSSSYEQYF. The CDR3 DNA is TGCGCCAGCAGCTTGGTAGAGAGCTCCAGCTCCTACGAGCAGTACTTC.

The J gene is TRBJ2-2, the V gene TRBV6-5; the D gene could be TRBD1 or TRBD2 (5 bases each). The CDR3 is 15 residues long. The germline gives CDR1 MNHEY, CDR2 SVGAGI. Between the trimmed V and J ends, which lost 7 bases and 0 bases, there was a span of 12 bases. CDR3 DNA: TGTGCCAGCAAGGGACGTAACGCGAACACCGGGGAGCTGTTTTTT. Translating gives CASKGRNANTGELFF.

The rearrangement links TRBV6-2 or TRBV6-3 to TRBJ1-5; 11 nucleotides line up with TRBD1. The junction had 5 bases not matched to a gene; V was cut back by 6 bases and J by 7 bases. The CDR3 is 14 amino acids. Germline CDR1 is MNHEY and CDR2 is SVGEGT. CDR3 bases: TGTGCCAGCAGCGGACAGGGGGCAGGGCAGCCCCAGCATTTT. Residues: CASSGQGAGQPQHF.

The chain carries TRBV19 and TRBJ2-7; a weak D match, TRBD2 (6 bases). Trimming took 10 bases from V and 2 from J, leaving 12 bases between them. Germline values: CDR1 LNHDA, CDR2 SQIVND (reference sequence). The CDR3 is 12 amino acids. The CDR3 loop is CAKTRTPYEQYF. CDR3 bases: TGTGCCAAGACTAGGACCCCCTACGAGCAGTACTTC.

V is TRBV4-1 and J is TRBJ2-4, with D perhaps assigned TRBD1 or TRBD2 (6 bases each). With 4 bases removed from V and 0 bases from J, the gap between germline ends came to 16 bases. The CDR3 runs 17 residues. Germline lookup yields CDR1 MGHRA and CDR2 YSYEKL. The CDR3 region has the DNA TGCGCCAGCAGCCGCCCTGAGGGGGGAATAGCCAAAAACATTCAGTACTTC. This translates into CASSRPEGGIAKNIQYF.

This clone was counted a single time. The chain employs TRBV4-2 and TRBJ2-2; D is possibly TRBD2 (6 bases). The germline V gene has CDR1 LGHNA and CDR2 YNFKEQ. CDR3 size: 17 residues. Between the trimmed V and J ends, which lost 6 bases and 2 bases, there was a span of 19 bases. The CDR3: CASRETPGLDNTGELFF. The CDR3 region has the DNA TGTGCCAGCAGAGAGACCCCGGGACTGGATAACACCGGGGAGCTGTTTTTT.

The chain is built from TRBV5-6 and TRBJ2-6, with TRBD1 matching 8 bases. Germline V gene data show CDR1 as SGHDT and CDR2 as YYEEEE. The V and J ends lost 4 bases and 2 bases, in that order; junction bases with no gene match: 5. CDR3 length: 16 residues. The CDR3 sequence is CASSMGQVPGANVLTF. As DNA, the CDR3 is TGTGCCAGCAGCATGGGACAGGTCCCTGGGGCCAACGTCCTGACTTTC.

The rearrangement links TRBV5-4 to TRBJ1-5, with 7 bases identical to TRBD1. This CDR3 has 13 residues. Germline V gene lookup returns CDR1 SGHNT and CDR2 YYREEE (reference sequence). Losses at the gene ends were 4 bases for V and 2 bases for J; bases not matched to a gene: 0. As DNA, the CDR3 is TGTGCCAGCAGCGACAGGGGCAATCAGCCCCAGCATTTT. Translated: CASSDRGNQPQHF.

The V gene is TRBV5-1, the J gene TRBJ2-2, with 7 bases identical to TRBD1. CDR1 and CDR2 (germline): SGHRS, YFSETQ. J lost 0 bases, V lost 0 bases, and 2 bases had no gene match. The CDR3 has 16 residues. The CDR3 DNA reads as TGCGCCAGCAGCTTGGAGGGACAGTCGAACACCGGGGAGCTGTTTTTT. It translates to CASSLEGQSNTGELFF.

The rearrangement joins TRBV19 to TRBJ2-5, with 8 bases fitting TRBD1. Germline V gene data show CDR1 as LNHDA and CDR2 as SQIVND (reference sequence). This CDR3 contains 14 residues. The trim removed 7 bases at V and 4 bases at J, leaving 8 bases unmatched. The DNA of the CDR3 is TGTGCCAGTAACGACCGGGACAGGCCAGAGACCCAGTACTTC. It translates to CASNDRDRPETQYF.

This clone was seen a few times. V usage is TRBV10-3 and J usage is TRBJ2-3; 10 bases are a match to TRBD1. The CDR3 is 15 amino acids. From germline, CDR1 is ENHRY and CDR2 SYGVKD. Trimming took 6 bases from V and 4 from J; bases not matched to a gene: 7. Written as DNA, the CDR3 is TGTGCCATCAGCGACCGGGACAGGGGTGCAGATACGCAGTATTTT. It specifies CAISDRDRGADTQYF.

The genes are TRBV28 and TRBJ1-4, with TRBD1 identical over 8 bases. J was trimmed by 3 bases and V by 4 bases; bases with no gene match: 4. The CDR3 totals 15 residues. Germline CDR1 and CDR2: MDHEN and SYDVKM. The CDR3 sequence: CASSSRDRPNEKLFF. DNA of the CDR3: TGTGCCAGCAGTTCCCGGGACAGGCCTAATGAAAAACTGTTTTTT.

Here the CDR3 DNA reads TGTGCCAGCAGCTTAAGAGCTATGTACGAGCAGTACTTC. Protein sequence: CASSLRAMYEQYF. V is TRBV7-8 and J is TRBJ2-7, with D unclear. The CDR3 spans 13 residues. V lost 2 bases to trimming and J lost 4 bases, with 9 bases between them. The germline V gene encodes CDR1 SGHVS and CDR2 FQNEAQ.

The chain couples TRBV6-5 to TRBJ1-5, with D maybe TRBD1 (6 bases). This CDR3 comprises 14 residues. V lost 4 bases and J lost 5, with 12 bases in between. Germline V gene sequence: CDR1 MNHEY, CDR2 SVGAGI. CDR3 region: CASSSAQGHQPQHF. For the CDR3, the DNA is TGTGCCAGCAGTTCCGCACAGGGCCATCAGCCCCAGCATTTT.